This T cell receptor beta chain emerged from a study of graft-versus-host responses after intestinal transplantation. The wider study: Isolated intestinal, liver-intestinal, or multivisceral transplants had been given to the recipients. Study results and caveats: Allografts of patients with graft-donor T cell macrochimerism showed high graft-versus-host to host-versus-graft clone ratios. Recipient marrow harbored GvH clones, some of which surfaced first in ileum or blood.

Intraepithelial plus lamina propria lymphocytes were released by processing graft tissue. V shed 1 base, J shed 1 base, and the junction held 4 bases outside the gene matches. Germline V gene lookup returns CDR1 SGHTA and CDR2 FQGNSA. The CDR3 has 15 amino acids. Libraries were prepared by immunoSEQ multiplex PCR; TCRdb keeps only in-frame clonotypes and omits some of them. The sample lists about 15,000 clones; about 70% were seen once. A note on this clone: Its antigen is as yet unknown.

The chain links TRBV7-2 to TRBJ2-7; 7 positions agree with TRBD1. The TCR comes from a human patient who received an intestinal transplant, so some T cells may come from the graft donor. Here the sequenced sample was ileum tissue, taken around 720 days after intestinal transplantation. The CDR3 loop is CASSLESGQSYEQYF. In DNA, the CDR3 is TGTGCCAGCAGCTTAGAATCGGGACAGTCCTACGAGCAGTACTTC.